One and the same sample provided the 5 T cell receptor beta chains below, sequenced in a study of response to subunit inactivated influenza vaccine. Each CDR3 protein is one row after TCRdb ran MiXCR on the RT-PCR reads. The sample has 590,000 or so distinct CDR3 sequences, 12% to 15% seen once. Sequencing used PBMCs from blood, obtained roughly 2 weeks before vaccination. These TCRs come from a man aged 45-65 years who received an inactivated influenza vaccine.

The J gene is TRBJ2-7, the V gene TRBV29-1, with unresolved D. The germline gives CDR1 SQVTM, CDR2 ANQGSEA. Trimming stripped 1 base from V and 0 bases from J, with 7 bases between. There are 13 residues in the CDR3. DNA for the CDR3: TGCAGCGTTGAAGCTCCTAACTCCTACGAGCAGTACTTC. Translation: CSVEAPNSYEQYF.

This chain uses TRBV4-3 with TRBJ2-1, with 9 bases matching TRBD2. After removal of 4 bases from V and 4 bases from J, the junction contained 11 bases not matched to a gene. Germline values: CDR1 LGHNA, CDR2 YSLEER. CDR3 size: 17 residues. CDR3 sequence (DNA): TGCGCCAGCAGCCTCGACGAAGCGGGGGGCATATACAATGAGCAGTTCTTC. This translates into CASSLDEAGGIYNEQFF.

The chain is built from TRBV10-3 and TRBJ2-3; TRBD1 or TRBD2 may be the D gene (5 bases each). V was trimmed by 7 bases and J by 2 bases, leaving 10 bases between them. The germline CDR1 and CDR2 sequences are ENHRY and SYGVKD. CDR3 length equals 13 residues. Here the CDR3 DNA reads TGTGCCATCAAAGGGACCTCCACAGATACGCAGTATTTT. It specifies CAIKGTSTDTQYF.

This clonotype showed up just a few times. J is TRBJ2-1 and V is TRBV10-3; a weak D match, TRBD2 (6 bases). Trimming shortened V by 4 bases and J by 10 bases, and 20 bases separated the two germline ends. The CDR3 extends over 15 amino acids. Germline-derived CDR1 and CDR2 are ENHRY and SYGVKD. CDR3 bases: TGTGCCATCAGTGGCCGGGACTGGCGGTATGCAGAGCAGTTCTTC. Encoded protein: CAISGRDWRYAEQFF.

CDR3 sequence: CASSNRQAFQETQYF. The CDR3 nucleotides read TGTGCCAGTAGTAACCGACAGGCCTTCCAAGAGACCCAGTACTTC. V and J are TRBV19 and TRBJ2-5; a weak D match, TRBD1 (6 bases). The CDR3 totals 15 residues. Between the trimmed V and J ends, which lost 4 bases and 1 base, there was a span of 13 bases. Germline CDR1 and CDR2: LNHDA and SQIVND (reference sequence).